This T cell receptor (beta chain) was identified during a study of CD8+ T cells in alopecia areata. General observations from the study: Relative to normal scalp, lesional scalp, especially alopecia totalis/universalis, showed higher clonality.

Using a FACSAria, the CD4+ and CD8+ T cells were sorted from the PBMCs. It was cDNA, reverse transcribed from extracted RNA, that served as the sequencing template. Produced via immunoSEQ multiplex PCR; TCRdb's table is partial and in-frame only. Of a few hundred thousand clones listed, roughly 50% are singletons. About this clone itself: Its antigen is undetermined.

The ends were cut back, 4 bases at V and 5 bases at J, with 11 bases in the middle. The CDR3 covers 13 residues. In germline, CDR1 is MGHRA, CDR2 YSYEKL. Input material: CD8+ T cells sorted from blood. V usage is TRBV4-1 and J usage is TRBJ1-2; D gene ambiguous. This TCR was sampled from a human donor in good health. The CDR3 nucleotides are TGCGCCAGCAGCCCCACGGATCGGTATGGCTACACCTTC. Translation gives CASSPTDRYGYTF.